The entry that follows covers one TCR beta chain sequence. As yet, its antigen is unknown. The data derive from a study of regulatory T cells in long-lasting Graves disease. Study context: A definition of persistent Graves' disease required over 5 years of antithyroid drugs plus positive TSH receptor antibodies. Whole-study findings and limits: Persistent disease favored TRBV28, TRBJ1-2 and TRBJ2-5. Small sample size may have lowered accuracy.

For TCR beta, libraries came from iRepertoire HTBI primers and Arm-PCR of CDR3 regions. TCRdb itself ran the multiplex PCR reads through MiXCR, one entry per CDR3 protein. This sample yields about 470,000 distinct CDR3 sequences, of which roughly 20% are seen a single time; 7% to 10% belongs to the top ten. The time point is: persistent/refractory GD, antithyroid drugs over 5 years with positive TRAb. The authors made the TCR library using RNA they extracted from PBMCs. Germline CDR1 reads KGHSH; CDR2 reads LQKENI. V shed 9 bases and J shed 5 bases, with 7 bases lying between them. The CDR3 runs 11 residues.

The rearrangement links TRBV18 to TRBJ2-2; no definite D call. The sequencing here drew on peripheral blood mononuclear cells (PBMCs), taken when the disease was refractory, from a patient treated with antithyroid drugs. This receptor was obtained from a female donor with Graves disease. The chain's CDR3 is CASHDTGELFF. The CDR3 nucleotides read TGTGCCAGTCACGATACCGGGGAGCTGTTTTTT.